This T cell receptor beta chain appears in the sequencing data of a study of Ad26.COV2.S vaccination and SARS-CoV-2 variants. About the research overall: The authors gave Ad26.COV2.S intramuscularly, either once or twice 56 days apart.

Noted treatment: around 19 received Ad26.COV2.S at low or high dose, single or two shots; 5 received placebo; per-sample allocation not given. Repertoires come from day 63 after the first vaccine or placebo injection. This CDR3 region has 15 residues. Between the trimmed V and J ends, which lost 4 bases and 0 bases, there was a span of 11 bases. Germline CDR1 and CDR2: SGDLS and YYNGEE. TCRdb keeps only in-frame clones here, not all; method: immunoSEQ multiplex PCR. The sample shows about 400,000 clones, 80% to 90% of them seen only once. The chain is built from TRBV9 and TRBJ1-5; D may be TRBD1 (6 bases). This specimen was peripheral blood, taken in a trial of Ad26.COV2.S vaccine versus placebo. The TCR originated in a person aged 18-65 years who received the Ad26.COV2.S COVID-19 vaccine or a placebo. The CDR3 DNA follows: TGTGCCAGCAGCCCCGCGGGGGCTAGCAATCAGCCCCAGCATTTT. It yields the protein CASSPAGASNQPQHF.